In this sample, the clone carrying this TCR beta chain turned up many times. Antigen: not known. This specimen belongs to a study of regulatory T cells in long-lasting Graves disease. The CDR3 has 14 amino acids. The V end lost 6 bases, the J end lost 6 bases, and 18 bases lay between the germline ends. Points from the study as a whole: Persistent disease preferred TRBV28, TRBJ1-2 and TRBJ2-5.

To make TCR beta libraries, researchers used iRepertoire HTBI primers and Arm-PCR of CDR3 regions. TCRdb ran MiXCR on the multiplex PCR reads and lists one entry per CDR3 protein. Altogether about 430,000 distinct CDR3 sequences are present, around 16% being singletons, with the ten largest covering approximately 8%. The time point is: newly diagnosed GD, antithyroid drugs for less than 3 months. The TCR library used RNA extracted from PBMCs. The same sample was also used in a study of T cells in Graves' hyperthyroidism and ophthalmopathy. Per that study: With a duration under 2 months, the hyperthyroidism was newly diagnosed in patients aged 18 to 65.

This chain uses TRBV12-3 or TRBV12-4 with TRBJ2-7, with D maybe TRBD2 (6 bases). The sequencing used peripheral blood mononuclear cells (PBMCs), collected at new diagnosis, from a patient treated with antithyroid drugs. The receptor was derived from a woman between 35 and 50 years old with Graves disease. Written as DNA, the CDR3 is TGTGCCAGCAGCACTAGCAGATTTCTAGGCGAGCAGTACTTC. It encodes CASSTSRFLGEQYF.